These 16 T cell receptor beta chains share one sample of origin, sequenced in a study of vaccination effects on CD4 cells after COVID-19. The repertoire was sequenced with immunoSEQ multiplex PCR; TCRdb's copy has only in-frame clones and lacks some. The data contain 50,000 to 65,000 clones, roughly 80% of them singletons. Within the ViraFEST assay, antigen-specific CD4+ T cells underwent expansion with viral peptide pools prior to sequencing. Between days 10 and 11 of culture, CD4+ T cells were separated out. No antigen has been assigned to these receptors. The specimen comprised CD4+ T cells from PBMCs cultured with HCoV-229E spike peptides, sampled before COVID-19 vaccination. These receptors all stem from a human donor who received a COVID-19 vaccine.

This clone was recorded a few times. This chain joins TRBV5-4 and TRBJ2-7; the D gene is possibly TRBD2 (6 bases). Germline CDR1 and CDR2: SGHNT and YYREEE (reference sequence). V gave up 0 bases and J gave up 7 bases, with 20 bases separating them. This CDR3 is 16 amino acids long. CDR3 residues: CASSLGGSVYREEQYV. The DNA for the CDR3 is TGTGCCAGCAGCTTGGGTGGTTCGGTGTACCGGGAGGAGCAGTACGTC.

The chain uses TRBV6-5 and TRBJ2-6; D gene ambiguous. The CDR3 length is 11 residues. V lost 8 bases and J 2 bases, leaving 1 base between the germline ends. Germline V gives CDR1 MNHEY, CDR2 SVGAGI. The CDR3, as DNA: TGTGCCAGCGCTGGGGCCAACGTCCTGACTTTC. This encodes CASAGANVLTF.

The rearrangement joins TRBV7-8 to TRBJ2-3, with D possibly being TRBD2 (5 bases). The germline gives CDR1 SGHVS, CDR2 FQNEAQ. There are 13 residues in the CDR3. V gave up 0 bases and J gave up 5 bases, with 6 bases separating them. The DNA of the CDR3 is TGTGCCAGCAGCTTAGCGCGGGTAGATACGCAGTATTTT. Encoded protein: CASSLARVDTQYF.

The genes are TRBV4-3 and TRBJ2-2, with 12 bases matching TRBD1. Germline CDR1 is LGHNA and CDR2 is YSLEER. The CDR3 is made up of 15 amino acids. The junction had 1 base not matched to a gene; V was cut back by 4 bases and J by 4 bases. The CDR3 region has the DNA TGCGCCAGCAGCCGGGACAGGGGGCCCACCGGGGAGCTGTTTTTT. Protein sequence: CASSRDRGPTGELFF.

This chain connects TRBV5-1 to TRBJ2-3, with 8 bases identical to TRBD1. The V gene's germline CDR1 is SGHRS and CDR2 YFSETQ. With V trimmed by 4 bases and J by 2 bases, 12 bases remained unmatched. The CDR3 runs 17 residues. The CDR3 loop is CASSPPRPQGVTDTQYF. CDR3 nucleotide sequence: TGCGCCAGCAGCCCCCCACGGCCACAGGGGGTCACAGATACGCAGTATTTT.

The V call is TRBV19, the J call TRBJ2-2, with D possibly matching TRBD2 (6 bases). The ends were cut back, 5 bases at V and 8 bases at J, with 24 bases in the middle. Germline CDR1 and CDR2: LNHDA and SQIVND (reference sequence). The CDR3 covers 17 residues. This chain's CDR3 is CASSSTAGTRHPGELFF. In DNA form, the CDR3 reads TGTGCCAGTAGTTCGACGGCCGGGACTCGTCACCCTGGGGAGCTGTTTTTT.

The chain recombines TRBV9 with TRBJ2-1; the match to TRBD2 covers 13 bases. In germline, CDR1 is SGDLS, CDR2 YYNGEE. Trimming cost V 6 bases and J 4 bases; bases outside gene matches: 4. The CDR3 consists of 15 residues. This CDR3 reads CASTELAGGYNEQFF. CDR3 DNA: TGTGCCAGCACCGAACTAGCGGGGGGGTACAATGAGCAGTTCTTC.

The genes are TRBV7-3 and TRBJ2-5, with D possibly TRBD1 on 5 matching bases. CDR1 and CDR2 from the germline V gene are SGHTA and FQGTGA. This CDR3 region has 13 residues. Trimming removed 6 bases at V and 9 bases at J, with 17 bases between. Here the CDR3 reads CASSLDGSGSQYF. Written as DNA, the CDR3 is TGTGCCAGCAGTCTGGACGGGTCAGGGTCCCAGTACTTC.

This chain joins TRBV7-9 and TRBJ1-4; 7 bases are shared with TRBD1. This CDR3 has 14 residues. V was pared by 5 bases and J by 8 bases, with 8 bases of the junction left unmatched. In germline, CDR1 is SEHNR, CDR2 FQNEAQ (reference sequence). The CDR3, as DNA: TGTGCCAGCAGCCTTCGACAGGGTAACGAAAAACTGTTTTTT. It specifies CASSLRQGNEKLFF. The whole variable domain, remainder taken from reference TRBV7-9 and TRBJ1-4, is DTGVSQNPRHKITKRGQNVTFRCDPISEHNRLYWYRQTLGQGPEFLTYFQNEAQLEKSRLLSDRFSAERPKGSFSTLEIQRTEQGDSAMYLCASSLRQGNEKLFFGSGTQLSVL.

This sequence joins TRBV24-1 and TRBJ2-3; D remains unclear. The CDR3 consists of 13 residues. V was clipped by 6 bases and J by 5 bases, with 11 bases between them. Germline-derived CDR1 and CDR2 are KGHDR and SFDVKD. Written as DNA, the CDR3 is TGTGCCACCAGTCGTCTCCGTGGAGATACGCAGTATTTT. It translates to CATSRLRGDTQYF.

The J gene is TRBJ2-5, the V gene TRBV7-2; D ambiguous. CDR1 is SGHTA and CDR2 is FQGNSA in the germline V gene. Trimming left V 5 bases short and J 5 bases short, with 24 bases between. The CDR3 is 17 amino acids. The CDR3 DNA reads as TGTGCCAGCAGCCCCGGAGTAAGGAGTGCGGTTTCGGAGACCCAGTACTTC. Translated, it gives CASSPGVRSAVSETQYF.

This rearrangement joins TRBV15 to TRBJ2-7; 7 bases line up with TRBD1. CDR3 length: 15 amino acids. CDR1 and CDR2 from the germline V gene are LNHNV and YYDKDF (reference sequence). Germline trimming cut 1 base from V and 3 bases from J; bases unmatched to any gene: 6. The CDR3 protein is CATSRVPGQRYEQYV. Here the CDR3 DNA reads TGTGCCACCAGCAGAGTCCCGGGACAGCGCTACGAGCAGTACGTC.

The genes are TRBV28 and TRBJ1-2, with a possible D match to TRBD1 (6 bases). The V gene's germline CDR1 is MDHEN and CDR2 SYDVKM. This CDR3 is built from 12 residues. V dropped 2 bases and J dropped 8 bases, with 9 bases sitting between them. CDR3 residues: CASSLGGLGYTF. DNA for the CDR3: TGTGCCAGCAGTTTAGGGGGGCTCGGCTACACCTTC.

The V and J genes are TRBV3-1 (or the pseudogene TRBV3-2) and TRBJ2-1; the D gene could be TRBD1 or TRBD2 (5 bases each). Trimming took off 6 bases at V and 2 bases at J, with 14 bases between the two ends. This CDR3 comprises 15 residues. From germline, CDR1 is LGHDT and CDR2 YNNKEL (reference sequence). The CDR3 DNA reads as TGTGCCAGCAGAAAGCAGGGAGCCACCTACAATGAGCAGTTCTTC. Residues: CASRKQGATYNEQFF.

The chain links TRBV10-3 to TRBJ2-7, with 8 bases fitting TRBD2. This CDR3 has 15 amino acids. The V and J ends lost 3 bases and 0 bases, in that order; junction bases with no gene match: 4. Germline V CDR1 and CDR2: ENHRY, SYGVKD. DNA for the CDR3: TGTGCCATCAGTGACGGGGGGGTGAGCTCCTACGAGCAGTACGTC. Its translation is CAISDGGVSSYEQYV.

CDR3 in DNA: TGTGCCAGCAGCCGTCAGGGTTCTGACGAGCAGTACGTC. The encoded protein is CASSRQGSDEQYV. J is TRBJ2-7 and V is TRBV7-2, with a tentative D call TRBD1 (5 bases). CDR3 length equals 13 residues. V dropped 5 bases and J dropped 5 bases, with 13 bases sitting between them. Germline values: CDR1 SGHTA, CDR2 FQGNSA.